The 7 T cell receptor beta chains below all came from one sample that was sequenced in a study of cytomegalovirus exposure and HLA in healthy donors. The PCR contained 60 Vbeta and 13 Jbeta primers. Sequencing was performed with immunoSEQ multiplex PCR; in TCRdb, only in-frame clones are kept and a portion is missing. The table lists roughly 150,000 clones, approximately 82% of them singletons. The sequencing input was PBMCs. These TCRs come from a male donor in good health and CMV-seronegative.

The V gene is TRBV9, the J gene TRBJ2-3, with a tentative D call TRBD2 (6 bases). Per the germline V gene, CDR1 is SGDLS and CDR2 is YYNGEE. Trimming took off 0 bases at V and 4 bases at J, with 9 bases between the two ends. This CDR3 contains 14 residues. The CDR3 DNA sequence: TGTGCCAGCAGCGTAGGAGAGCGGGCAGATACGCAGTATTTT. It codes for CASSVGERADTQYF.

The chain is built from TRBV7-2 and TRBJ1-5; possibly TRBD1 for D (6 bases). Trimming took 5 bases from V and 6 from J, leaving 11 bases between them. The CDR3 has 13 residues. In germline, CDR1 is SGHTA, CDR2 FQGNSA. The CDR3 DNA reads TGTGCCAGCAGCCCACAGGGATTTCAGCCCCAGCATTTT. This encodes CASSPQGFQPQHF.

The rearrangement joins TRBV7-2 to TRBJ2-7; maybe TRBD2 (5 bases). Germline assignment: CDR1 SGHTA and CDR2 FQGNSA. The CDR3 runs to 13 residues. Trimming pared 5 bases from V and 2 bases from J, leaving 10 bases between. The CDR3 is CASSNLATYEQYF. The DNA for the CDR3 is TGTGCCAGCAGCAACCTAGCTACCTACGAGCAGTACTTC.

The chain links TRBV5-1 to TRBJ1-1; TRBD1 matches 7 bases. The CDR3 is 16 amino acids. J lost 0 bases, V lost 2 bases, and 7 bases had no gene match. Per the germline V gene, CDR1 is SGHRS and CDR2 is YFSETQ. The CDR3 here is CASSLQTGSMNTEAFF. Written as DNA, the CDR3 is TGCGCCAGCAGCTTACAGACAGGGTCCATGAACACTGAAGCTTTCTTT.

In its sample, this clone was seen once. The chain uses TRBV5-1 and TRBJ1-5; 10 bases match TRBD1. The CDR3 is 14 amino acids. The trim removed 0 bases at V and 6 bases at J, leaving 0 bases unmatched. The V gene's germline CDR1 is SGHRS and CDR2 YFSETQ. The CDR3 nucleotides read TGCGCCAGCAGCTTGGGGACAGGGGGTCAGCCCCAGCATTTT. Protein: CASSLGTGGQPQHF.

V gene TRBV9 combines with J gene TRBJ2-1, with TRBD2 as a possible D gene (6 bases). CDR1 SGDLS and CDR2 YYNGEE come from the germline V gene. The CDR3 extends over 16 amino acids. Trimming took off 2 bases at V and 5 bases at J, with 17 bases between the two ends. The DNA for the CDR3 is TGTGCCAGCAGCGTGGGACCCACGGGAGCAGACAATGAGCAGTTCTTC. Translation: CASSVGPTGADNEQFF.

The V gene is TRBV27, the J gene TRBJ2-7; 9 bases are shared with TRBD1. Germline V CDR1 and CDR2: MNHEY, SMNVEV (reference sequence). The CDR3 contains 15 residues. V lost 2 bases, J lost 2 bases, and 4 bases stayed unmatched. This CDR3 reads CASSLVGQGTYEQYF. In nucleotides, the CDR3 is TGTGCCAGCAGTTTAGTGGGACAGGGTACCTACGAGCAGTACTTC.